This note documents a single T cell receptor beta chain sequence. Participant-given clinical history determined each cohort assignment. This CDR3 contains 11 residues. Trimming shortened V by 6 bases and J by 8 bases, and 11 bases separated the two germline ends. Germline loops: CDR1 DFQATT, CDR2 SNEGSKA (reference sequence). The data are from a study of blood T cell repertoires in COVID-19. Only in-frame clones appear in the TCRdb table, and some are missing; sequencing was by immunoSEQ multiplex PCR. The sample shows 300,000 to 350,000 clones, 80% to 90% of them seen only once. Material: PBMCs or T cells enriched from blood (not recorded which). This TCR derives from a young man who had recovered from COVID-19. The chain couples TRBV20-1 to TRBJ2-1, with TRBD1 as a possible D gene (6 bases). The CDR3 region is CSATRGDEQFF. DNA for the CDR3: TGCAGTGCCACCAGGGGAGATGAGCAGTTCTTC.